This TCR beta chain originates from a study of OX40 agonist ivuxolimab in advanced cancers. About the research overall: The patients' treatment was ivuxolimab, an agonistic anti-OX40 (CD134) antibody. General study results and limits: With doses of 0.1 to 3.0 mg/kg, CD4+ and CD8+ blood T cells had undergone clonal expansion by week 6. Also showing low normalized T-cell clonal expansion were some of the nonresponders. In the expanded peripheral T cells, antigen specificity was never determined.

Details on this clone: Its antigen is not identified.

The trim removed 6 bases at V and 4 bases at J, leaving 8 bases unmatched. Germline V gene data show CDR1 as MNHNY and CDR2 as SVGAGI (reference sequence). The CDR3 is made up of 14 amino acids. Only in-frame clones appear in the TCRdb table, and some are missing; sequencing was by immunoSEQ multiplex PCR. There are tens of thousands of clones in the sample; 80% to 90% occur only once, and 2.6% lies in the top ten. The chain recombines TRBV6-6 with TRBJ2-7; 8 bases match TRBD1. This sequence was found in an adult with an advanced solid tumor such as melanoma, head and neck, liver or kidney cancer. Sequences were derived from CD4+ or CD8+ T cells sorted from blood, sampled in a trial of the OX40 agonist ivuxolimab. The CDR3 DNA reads TGTGCCAGCAGGCGACAGGGGCTTGAATACGAGCAGTACTTC. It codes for CASRRQGLEYEQYF.